The 4 T cell receptor beta chains in this list originate from one sample, sequenced in a study of a mutant IDH1 vaccine in newly diagnosed glioma (dated by TCRdb to about 2021). These receptors lack a known antigen. The time point label for this specimen denotes: week 23, last vaccination. A 20-mer mutant IDH1 peptide at 300 micrograms in Montanide made up each vaccine dose, which was injected subcutaneously together with topical imiquimod. The library was generated by the immunoSEQ multiplex PCR assay. As stored in TCRdb, this immuneACCESS dataset retains in-frame rearrangements with V and J assigned. A fraction of the clones does not appear; measured against another copy, unresolved V genes explain less than half of the discrepancy, and the remainder lacks a known reason. The sample records roughly 43,000 clones, less than 85% of which are singletons. Roughly 2.4% of the sample is taken by the ten largest.

Sequencing was performed on PBMCs, taken from a glioma patient whose treatment included an IDH1 peptide vaccine. The receptors here all came from a woman under 30 with glioma. Some clones in this sample may be carry-over from other donors' samples.

The CDR3 DNA reads TGTGCCAGCAGCTTAACAGGAGCGGGCAGGGAGACCCAGTACTTC. Protein product: CASSLTGAGRETQYF. J is TRBJ2-5 and V is TRBV7-3; D is perhaps TRBD2 (6 bases). This CDR3 has 15 residues. The germline V gene has CDR1 SGHTA and CDR2 FQGTGA. The V end lost 0 bases, the J end lost 5 bases, and 13 bases lay between the germline ends.

V is TRBV5-6 and J is TRBJ2-1, with D perhaps matching TRBD1 (6 bases). V lost 4 bases, J lost 0 bases, and 14 bases lay in between. The CDR3 totals 16 residues. Germline V gives CDR1 SGHDT, CDR2 YYEEEE. The CDR3 sequence: CASSPITGSSYNEQFF. DNA of the CDR3: TGTGCCAGCAGCCCCATAACAGGGAGCTCCTACAATGAGCAGTTCTTC.

Written as DNA, the CDR3 is TGTGCCAGCAGTGTCCAACAGGGGCCTACCACGTCAGAGACCCAGTACTTC. This sequence encodes CASSVQQGPTTSETQYF. V is TRBV6-1 and J is TRBJ2-5, with 7 positions matching TRBD1. This CDR3 comprises 17 residues. The V and J ends lost 4 bases and 4 bases, in that order; junction bases with no gene match: 15. Germline V gene lookup returns CDR1 MNHNS and CDR2 SASEGT.

This clone was detected a few times. The chain is built from TRBV6-1 and TRBJ1-6; 7 nucleotides match TRBD1. The CDR3 runs to 14 residues. CDR1 and CDR2 from the germline V gene are MNHNS and SASEGT. After removal of 8 bases from V and 8 bases from J, the junction contained 9 bases not matched to a gene. CDR3 in DNA: TGTGCCAGCGAAGGAGGGGGCAGCCATTCACCCCTCCACTTT. Amino acids: CASEGGGSHSPLHF.